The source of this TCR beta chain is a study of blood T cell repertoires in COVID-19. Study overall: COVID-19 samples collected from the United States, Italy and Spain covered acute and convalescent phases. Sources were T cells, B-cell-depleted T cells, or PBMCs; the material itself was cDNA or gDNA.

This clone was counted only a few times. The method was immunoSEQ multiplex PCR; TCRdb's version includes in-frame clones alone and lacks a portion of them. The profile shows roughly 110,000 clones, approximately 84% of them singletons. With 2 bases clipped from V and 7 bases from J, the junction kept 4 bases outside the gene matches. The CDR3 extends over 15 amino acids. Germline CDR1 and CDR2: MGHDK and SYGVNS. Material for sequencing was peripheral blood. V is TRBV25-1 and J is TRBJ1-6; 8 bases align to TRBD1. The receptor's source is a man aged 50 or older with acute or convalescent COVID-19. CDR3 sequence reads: CASSENRGTNSPLHF. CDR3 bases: TGTGCCAGCAGTGAAAACAGGGGGACGAATTCACCCCTCCACTTT. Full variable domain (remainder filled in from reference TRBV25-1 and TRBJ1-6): EADIYQTPRYLVIGTGKKITLECSQTMGHDKMYWYQQDPGMELHLIHYSYGVNSTEKGDLSSESTVSRIRTEHFPLTLESARPSHTSQYLCASSENRGTNSPLHFGNGTRLTVT.